The 27 T cell receptor beta chains below come from one sample, sequenced in a study of patients and donors after allogeneic stem cell transplantation. From the RT-PCR reads, TCRdb called clonotypes with MiXCR, one entry per CDR3 protein. Here the sample spans 100,000 to 120,000 distinct CDR3 sequences, around 36% being singletons. Sample: blood, either unsorted or a sorted T cell fraction (not recorded which). The receptors come from a human donor who was either an allogeneic HSCT recipient or a stem cell or donor lymphocyte infusion donor (not recorded which). It is not recorded whose cells these are; they may come from a transplant donor.

The chain carries TRBV6-2 or TRBV6-3 and TRBJ2-7; 10 nucleotides match TRBD1. J was trimmed by 3 bases and V by 6 bases; bases with no gene match: 2. The CDR3 has 13 amino acids. Germline V gene lookup returns CDR1 MNHEY and CDR2 SVGEGT. The CDR3 protein is CASSWDRGYEQYF. CDR3 bases: TGTGCCAGCAGCTGGGACAGGGGCTACGAGCAGTACTTC.

J is TRBJ2-3 and V is TRBV10-3; D unclear. Between the trimmed V and J ends, which lost 9 bases and 3 bases, there was a span of 13 bases. CDR3 length: 13 residues. Per the germline V gene, CDR1 is ENHRY and CDR2 is SYGVKD. The CDR3 loop reads CAISTAMTDTQYF. The DNA of the CDR3 is TGTGCCATTTCCACCGCCATGACAGATACGCAGTATTTT.

The CDR3 DNA is TGTGCCAGCAGGTCCCGGGACAGGGACTTCTACGAGCAGTACTTC. This sequence encodes CASRSRDRDFYEQYF. The genes are TRBV6-5 and TRBJ2-7, with 9 bases matching TRBD1. The CDR3 runs to 15 residues. The germline V gene encodes CDR1 MNHEY and CDR2 SVGAGI. Losses at the gene ends were 6 bases for V and 3 bases for J; bases not matched to a gene: 9.

The V call is TRBV12-3 or TRBV12-4, the J call TRBJ1-2, with a possible D match to TRBD1 (5 bases). V was cut by 5 bases and J by 2 bases, with 6 bases left in between. The length of the CDR3 is 12 residues. CDR3 residues: CASSEGNYGYTF. CDR3 DNA: TGTGCCAGCAGTGAGGGGAACTATGGCTACACCTTC.

V usage is TRBV18 and J usage is TRBJ2-1; D is ambiguous. Trimming pared 6 bases from V and 3 bases from J, leaving 12 bases between. The CDR3 extends over 14 amino acids. CDR1 and CDR2 (germline): KGHSH, LQKENI. The CDR3 DNA sequence: TGTGCCAGCTCGTCCCTTGGAGTCTACAATGAGCAGTTCTTC. Encoded protein: CASSSLGVYNEQFF.

The J gene is TRBJ2-7, the V gene TRBV20-1; 10 nucleotides match TRBD2. From germline, CDR1 is DFQATT and CDR2 SNEGSKA (reference sequence). With 0 bases clipped from V and 0 bases from J, the junction kept 8 bases outside the gene matches. This CDR3 region has 17 residues. Written as DNA, the CDR3 is TGCAGTGCTAGAGACGGCCTACTAGCGGGACTCTCCTACGAGCAGTACTTC. Protein product: CSARDGLLAGLSYEQYF.

The chain has TRBV7-2 and TRBJ2-3; D might be TRBD1 (5 bases). Germline V lookup: CDR1 SGHTA, CDR2 FQGNSA. The CDR3 is made up of 14 amino acids. The germline V and J ends were trimmed by 0 bases and 6 bases, with 10 bases remaining between them. CDR3 DNA: TGTGCCAGCAGCTTAGCGTTGGACATGGATACGCAGTATTTT. The encoded protein is CASSLALDMDTQYF.

This rearrangement joins TRBV5-6 to TRBJ2-5; no reliable D call. This CDR3 comprises 13 residues. In germline, CDR1 is SGHDT, CDR2 YYEEEE. V was trimmed by 1 base and J by 6 bases, leaving 10 bases between them. CDR3 sequence reads: CASSLYTEKTQYF. The CDR3 nucleotides are TGTGCCAGCAGCTTGTATACGGAGAAGACCCAGTACTTC. Combining the CDR3 with reference TRBV5-6 and TRBJ2-5 gives the whole variable domain DAGVTQSPTHLIKTRGQQVTLRCSPKSGHDTVSWYQQALGQGPQFIFQYYEEEERQRGNFPDRFSGHQFPNYSSELNVNALLLGDSALYLCASSLYTEKTQYFGPGTRLLVL.

The chain has TRBV10-2 and TRBJ2-3, with TRBD1 matching 7 bases. CDR1 and CDR2 (germline): WSHSY, SAAADI. J lost 3 bases, V lost 6 bases, and 6 bases had no gene match. The CDR3 runs to 14 residues. The CDR3, as DNA: TGCGCCAGCAGGGAACAGGGGCCAACAGATACGCAGTATTTT. Translating it yields CASREQGPTDTQYF.

The chain links TRBV5-1 to TRBJ2-2, with 9 positions matching TRBD1. This CDR3 has 16 amino acids. Germline assignment: CDR1 SGHRS and CDR2 YFSETQ. V shed 4 bases, J shed 0 bases, and the junction held 4 bases outside the gene matches. This CDR3 reads CASSRRTGANTGELFF. DNA of the CDR3: TGCGCCAGCAGCAGGCGGACAGGGGCGAACACCGGGGAGCTGTTTTTT.

This clonotype was seen a few times. This rearrangement joins TRBV28 to TRBJ1-3, with D possibly TRBD1 on 5 matching bases. Germline V gene lookup returns CDR1 MDHEN and CDR2 SYDVKM. The CDR3 runs to 16 residues. V shed 6 bases and J shed 3 bases, with 18 bases lying between them. The CDR3 DNA follows: TGTGCCAGCAGGCCGGGACGTCGCTTACTTGGAAACACCATATATTTT. Translating it yields CASRPGRRLLGNTIYF. Drawing the rest from reference TRBV28 and TRBJ1-3, the complete variable domain is DVKVTQSSRYLVKRTGEKVFLECVQDMDHENMFWYRQDPGLGLRLIYFSYDVKMKEKGDIPEGYSVSREKKERFSLILESASTNQTSMYLCASRPGRRLLGNTIYFGEGSWLTVV.

This clonotype was recorded a few times. This sequence joins TRBV6-5 and TRBJ2-1, with no clear D. Germline-derived CDR1 and CDR2 are MNHEY and SVGAGI. The V end was cut by 2 bases, the J end by 6 bases, with 8 bases between. The CDR3 runs 13 residues. CDR3 DNA: TGTGCCAGCAGTTACCTAGTCGGCAATGAGCAGTTCTTC. As protein: CASSYLVGNEQFF.

This sequence joins TRBV12-3 or TRBV12-4 and TRBJ1-2; 7 positions match TRBD1. Trimming at V came to 3 bases and at J to 2 bases, leaving 3 bases not matched to a gene. The length of the CDR3 is 14 residues. DNA for the CDR3: TGTGCCAGCAGTTTCGGGACAGCAAACTATGGCTACACCTTC. This translates into CASSFGTANYGYTF.

The J gene is TRBJ2-1, the V gene TRBV12-3 or TRBV12-4; either TRBD1 or TRBD2 may supply D (6 bases each). There are 15 residues in the CDR3. Between the trimmed V and J ends, which lost 2 bases and 6 bases, there was a span of 14 bases. Here the CDR3 reads CASSLRGVPLNEQFF. The CDR3, as DNA: TGTGCCAGCAGTTTAAGGGGGGTCCCACTCAATGAGCAGTTCTTC.

In DNA form, the CDR3 reads TGTGCCAGCGGGGCGCCCTACAATGAGCAGTTCTTC. This translates into CASGAPYNEQFF. The chain uses TRBV12-3 or TRBV12-4 and TRBJ2-1; maybe TRBD1 (5 bases). The V gene lost 8 bases and the J gene lost 2 bases, with 7 bases spanning the gap. The length of the CDR3 is 12 residues.

The chain combines TRBV6-6 with TRBJ1-5; no definite D call. Germline CDR1 and CDR2: MNHNY and SVGAGI (reference sequence). CDR3 size: 15 residues. V dropped 2 bases and J dropped 2 bases, with 10 bases sitting between them. CDR3 sequence reads: CASSYTAVRNQPQHF. The CDR3 DNA follows: TGTGCCAGCAGTTACACGGCAGTGCGCAATCAGCCCCAGCATTTT.

The chain employs TRBV6-1 and TRBJ2-7, with D possibly being TRBD1 (6 bases). Germline V gene lookup returns CDR1 MNHNS and CDR2 SASEGT. CDR3 length: 14 amino acids. Trimming pared 2 bases from V and 2 bases from J, leaving 10 bases between. Here the CDR3 reads CASSEYRQAYEQYF. The CDR3 DNA reads TGTGCCAGCAGTGAATATCGACAGGCCTACGAGCAGTACTTC.

This clonotype appeared a few times. CDR3 in amino acids: CASSYDDNEQFF. CDR3 in DNA: TGTGCCAGCAGTTACGACGACAATGAGCAGTTCTTC. This chain joins TRBV6-2 or TRBV6-3 and TRBJ2-1; D is unresolved. The CDR3 extends over 12 amino acids. CDR1 and CDR2 from the germline V gene are MNHEY and SVGEGT. V lost 2 bases and J 5 bases, leaving 4 bases between the germline ends.

This clonotype was counted between two and nine times. The V gene is TRBV28, the J gene TRBJ1-5; 7 nucleotides line up with TRBD1. Trimming took 3 bases from V and 4 from J; bases not matched to a gene: 6. This CDR3 has 15 amino acids. Germline V gives CDR1 MDHEN, CDR2 SYDVKM. The CDR3 is CASSFVDRVNQPQHF. The CDR3 DNA is TGTGCCAGCAGTTTTGTCGACAGGGTGAATCAGCCCCAGCATTTT. The full variable domain, with the rest looked up from reference TRBV28 and TRBJ1-5, is DVKVTQSSRYLVKRTGEKVFLECVQDMDHENMFWYRQDPGLGLRLIYFSYDVKMKEKGDIPEGYSVSREKKERFSLILESASTNQTSMYLCASSFVDRVNQPQHFGDGTRLSIL.

This clonotype was recorded a few times. This chain connects TRBV12-3 or TRBV12-4 to TRBJ1-1; tentatively, D is TRBD1 (6 bases). V lost 5 bases and J 1 base, leaving 11 bases between the germline ends. The CDR3 runs 14 residues. The CDR3 region is CASSPEDRNTEAFF. In nucleotides, the CDR3 is TGTGCCAGCAGTCCAGAGGACAGGAACACTGAAGCTTTCTTT.

The CDR3 nucleotides are TGCAGTGCTAGAGTCCCTCACCACTCCTACAATGAGCAGTTCTTC. Its translation is CSARVPHHSYNEQFF. The V gene is TRBV20-1, the J gene TRBJ2-1; D not certain. Per the germline V gene, CDR1 is DFQATT and CDR2 is SNEGSKA (reference sequence). The CDR3 is made up of 15 amino acids. With 1 base removed from V and 0 bases from J, the gap between germline ends came to 10 bases.

The chain is built from TRBV27 and TRBJ1-2, with a tentative D call TRBD1 (6 bases). The germline V gene encodes CDR1 MNHEY and CDR2 SMNVEV (reference sequence). The CDR3 covers 13 residues. V lost 5 bases and J lost 6, with 13 bases in between. The CDR3 loop is CASSTTDRHGYTF. The DNA of the CDR3 is TGTGCCAGCAGTACCACGGACAGACATGGCTACACCTTC.

The chain employs TRBV7-9 and TRBJ2-1; 7 bases fit TRBD2. This CDR3 contains 15 residues. J lost 7 bases, V lost 3 bases, and 9 bases had no gene match. CDR1 is SEHNR, CDR2 FQNEAQ, per germline (reference sequence). This CDR3 reads CASSLLGREVNEQFF. The CDR3 DNA follows: TGTGCCAGCAGCTTGCTGGGTCGGGAGGTGAATGAGCAGTTCTTC.

This chain uses TRBV30 with TRBJ2-2; unclear D gene. CDR3 size: 11 residues. Trimming took 4 bases from V and 3 from J, leaving 3 bases between them. Germline V gene lookup returns CDR1 GTSNPN and CDR2 SVGIG (reference sequence). CDR3 nucleotides: TGTGCCTGGAAGGACACCGGGGAGCTGTTTTTT. Translated: CAWKDTGELFF. Filled out from reference TRBV30 and TRBJ2-2, the complete variable domain reads SQTIHQWPATLVQPVGSPLSLECTVEGTSNPNLYWYRQAAGRGLQLLFYSVGIGQISSEVPQNLSASRPQDRQFILSSKKLLLSDSGFYLCAWKDTGELFFGEGSRLTVL.

Only a few counts were recorded for this clonotype. This sequence joins TRBV5-1 and TRBJ2-1; maybe TRBD2 (5 bases). V shed 2 bases and J shed 5 bases, with 14 bases lying between them. This CDR3 has 15 amino acids. Looked up from germline, CDR1 is SGHRS and CDR2 is YFSETQ. CDR3 loop: CASSFGTGVNNEQFF. Here the CDR3 DNA reads TGCGCCAGCAGCTTCGGTACCGGGGTCAACAATGAGCAGTTCTTC.

The chain employs TRBV15 and TRBJ2-4; D is unresolved. From germline, CDR1 is LNHNV and CDR2 YYDKDF (reference sequence). The CDR3 is 15 amino acids. Trimming pared 0 bases from V and 4 bases from J, leaving 10 bases between. The CDR3 sequence is CATSRDLMRKNIQYF. The CDR3 region has the DNA TGTGCCACCAGCAGAGATCTAATGAGAAAAAACATTCAGTACTTC.

The V and J genes are TRBV10-3 and TRBJ2-3; D might be TRBD1 (8 bases). CDR3 length equals 16 residues. Trimming left V 7 bases short and J 1 base short, with 18 bases between. Germline V lookup: CDR1 ENHRY, CDR2 SYGVKD. CDR3 DNA sequence: TGTGCCATCACTCCGGGACAGGCGGGGGGCACAGATACGCAGTATTTT. This translates into CAITPGQAGGTDTQYF.